Sequencing of this T cell receptor (beta chain) was carried out in a study of blood T cell repertoires in COVID-19. Study as a whole: Both acute and convalescent COVID-19 samples were obtained from the United States, Italy and Spain. Sample material is recorded as cDNA or gDNA derived from T cells, B-cell-depleted T cells, or PBMCs.

This clone was found a few times. Per the germline V gene, CDR1 is SEHNR and CDR2 is FQNEAQ (reference sequence). The CDR3 sequence is 17 residues long. V was cut by 5 bases and J by 7 bases, with 21 bases left in between. Original data processing: Cell counts per sample came from amplifying reference gene primers. Libraries were prepared by immunoSEQ multiplex PCR; TCRdb keeps only in-frame clonotypes and omits some of them. D and trimming come from the DNA, and the V and J calls and clone size come from that table. There are some 54,000 clones in the sample; roughly 87% occur only once, and 1.5% to 2% lies in the top ten.

This receptor was taken from an older woman with acute or convalescent COVID-19. The chain recombines TRBV7-9 with TRBJ1-6; TRBD1 is a possible D gene (5 bases). The sequenced material came from peripheral blood. The DNA for the CDR3 is TGTGCCAGCAGCCAACAAGACAGACACGAAAAAAATTCACCCCTCCACTTT. Its translation is CASSQQDRHEKNSPLHF.